This T cell receptor (beta chain) was obtained from a study of T cell repertoires in aging, cancer and after chemotherapy. The template was genomic DNA from peripheral blood, not RNA. The study, taken as a whole, reports: In each cancer cohort, median generation probability increased across chemotherapy, suggesting thymic output rebounded.

A mixed TRB-A/B primer pool amplified rearranged TRB by multiplex touch-down PCR. MiXCR was run by TCRdb on the multiplex PCR reads, yielding one entry per CDR3 protein. The profile shows about 12,000 distinct CDR3 sequences, roughly 32% of them singletons. This clonotype was found a few times. Its antigen is not known. The clonotype comes from a human donor in good health. The donor label of this sample is uncertain. The sample comprised blood.

The CDR3 loop reads CASSLPGVQETQYF. Written as DNA, the CDR3 is TGTGCCAGCAGCCTCCCTGGGGTCCAAGAGACCCAGTACTTC. The chain carries TRBV5-6 and TRBJ2-5; no definite D call. The CDR3 is made up of 14 amino acids. Trimming cost V 4 bases and J 1 base, with 11 bases left between them. Per the germline V gene, CDR1 is SGHDT and CDR2 is YYEEEE. Using reference TRBV5-6 and TRBJ2-5 for the parts outside the CDR3, the full variable domain is DAGVTQSPTHLIKTRGQQVTLRCSPKSGHDTVSWYQQALGQGPQFIFQYYEEEERQRGNFPDRFSGHQFPNYSSELNVNALLLGDSALYLCASSLPGVQETQYFGPGTRLLVL.